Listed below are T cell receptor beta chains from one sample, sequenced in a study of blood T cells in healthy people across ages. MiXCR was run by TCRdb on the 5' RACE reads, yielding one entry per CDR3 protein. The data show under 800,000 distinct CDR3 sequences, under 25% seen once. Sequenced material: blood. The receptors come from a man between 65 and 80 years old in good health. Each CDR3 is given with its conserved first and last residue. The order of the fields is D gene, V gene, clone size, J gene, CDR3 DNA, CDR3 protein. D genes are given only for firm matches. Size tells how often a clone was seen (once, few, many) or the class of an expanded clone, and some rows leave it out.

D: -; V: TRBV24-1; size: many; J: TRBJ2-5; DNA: TGTGCCACCAGTGATTTGCAAGTTGACGGTAGGCGACTCGGTTTGGACCAGTACTTC; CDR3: CATSDLQVDGRRLGLDQYF
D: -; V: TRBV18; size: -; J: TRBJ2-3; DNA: TGTGCCAGCTCACGGGGCGGGACAGGCACAGATACGCAGTATTTT; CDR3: CASSRGGTGTDTQYF
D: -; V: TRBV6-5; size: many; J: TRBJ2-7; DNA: TGTGCCAGCCGACACGGAACCTACGAGCAGTACTTC; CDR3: CASRHGTYEQYF
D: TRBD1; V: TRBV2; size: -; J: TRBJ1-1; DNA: TGTGCCAGCAGTGGGACAGGGATGGTGACTGAAGCTTTCTTT; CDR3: CASSGTGMVTEAFF
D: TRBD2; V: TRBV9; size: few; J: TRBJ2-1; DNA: TGTGCCAGCAGCGTAGGACCGACTAGCGGGAGCTATGAGCAGTTCTTC; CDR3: CASSVGPTSGSYEQFF
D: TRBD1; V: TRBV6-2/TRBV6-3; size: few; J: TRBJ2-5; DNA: TGTGCCAGCAGTTCGGGACAGGGGGTTTTCCAAGAGACCCAGTACTTC; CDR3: CASSSGQGVFQETQYF
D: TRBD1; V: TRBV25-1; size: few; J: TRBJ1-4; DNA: TGTGCCAGCAGTGGGCAGGGGGGAAAACTGTTTTTT; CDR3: CASSGQGGKLFF
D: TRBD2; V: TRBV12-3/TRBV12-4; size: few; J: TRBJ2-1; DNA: TGTGCCAGCAACAACTGGCTAGCGGGAGTAAATGAGCAGTTCTTC; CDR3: CASNNWLAGVNEQFF
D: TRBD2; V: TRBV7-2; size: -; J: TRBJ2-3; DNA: TGTGCCAGCAGCTTAGGGATAGCGGGACACAGCACAGATACGCAGTATTTT; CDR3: CASSLGIAGHSTDTQYF
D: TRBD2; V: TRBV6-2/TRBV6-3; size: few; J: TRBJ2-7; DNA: TGTGCCAGCAGTCAGGGCGGTAGCGGGAGCCGTCGGTACGAGCAGTACTTC; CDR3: CASSQGGSGSRRYEQYF
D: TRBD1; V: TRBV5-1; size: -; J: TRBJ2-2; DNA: TGCGCCAGCAGCTCTAAGACAGGGACGGGGGAGCTGTTTTTT; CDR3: CASSSKTGTGELFF
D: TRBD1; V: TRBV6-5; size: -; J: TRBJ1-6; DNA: TGTGCCAGCAGTTCTCTGGAGGACAGGGGTCGGCATAATTCACCCCTCCACTTT; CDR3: CASSSLEDRGRHNSPLHF
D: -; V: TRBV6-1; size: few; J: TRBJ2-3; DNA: TGTGCCAGCAGTGAAGCAGCCGGAGTTAGCACAGATACGCAGTATTTT; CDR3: CASSEAAGVSTDTQYF
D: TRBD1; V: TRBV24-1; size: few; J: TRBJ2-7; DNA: TGTGCCACCAGTGCCCACGGGACAGGGGGCTACGAGCAGTACTTC; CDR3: CATSAHGTGGYEQYF
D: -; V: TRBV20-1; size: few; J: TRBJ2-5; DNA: TGCAGTGCTAGAGATTGGCAAGGGGCGCGAGAGACCCAGTACTTC; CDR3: CSARDWQGARETQYF
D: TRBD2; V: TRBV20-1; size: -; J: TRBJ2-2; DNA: TGCAGTGCTAGAGATGCTAGCGGGAGGACCGGGGAGCTGTTTTTT; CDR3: CSARDASGRTGELFF
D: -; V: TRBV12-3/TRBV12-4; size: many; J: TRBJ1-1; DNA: TGTGCCAGCAACCGGGACGGCGGCACTGAAGCTTTCTTT; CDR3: CASNRDGGTEAFF
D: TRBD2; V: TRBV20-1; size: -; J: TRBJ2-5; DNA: TGCAGTGCTAGAGATTGGGGGGAGGGCCGAGAGTACTTC; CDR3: CSARDWGEGREYF
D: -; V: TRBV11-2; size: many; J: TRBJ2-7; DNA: TGTGCCAGCAGCCGCTTGCACGAGCAGTACTTC; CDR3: CASSRLHEQYF
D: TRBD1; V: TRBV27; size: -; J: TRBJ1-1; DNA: TGTGCCAGCAGTTTAAAGACAGGGGCGAACACTGAAGCTTTCTTT; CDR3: CASSLKTGANTEAFF
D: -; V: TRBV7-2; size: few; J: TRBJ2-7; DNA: TGTGCCAGCACCAGTCGCCCGGACACTTACTACGAGCAGTACTTC; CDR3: CASTSRPDTYYEQYF
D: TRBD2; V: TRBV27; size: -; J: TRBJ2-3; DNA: TGTGCCAGCAGCCCCCGGGGGAGGGTTGGGTCCACAGATACGCAGTATTTT; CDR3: CASSPRGRVGSTDTQYF
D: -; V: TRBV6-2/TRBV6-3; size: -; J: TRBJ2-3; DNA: TGTGCCAGCAGTTATGATAGGCCCGCAGATACGCAGTATTTT; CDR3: CASSYDRPADTQYF
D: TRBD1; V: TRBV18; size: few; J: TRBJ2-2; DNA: TGTGCCAGCTCAACGGGACAGGGGAGAACCGGGGAGCTGTTTTTT; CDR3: CASSTGQGRTGELFF
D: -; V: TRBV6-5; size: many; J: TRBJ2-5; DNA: TGTGCCAGCAGCAGGGACACTTGGGGGACCCAGTACTTC; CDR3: CASSRDTWGTQYF
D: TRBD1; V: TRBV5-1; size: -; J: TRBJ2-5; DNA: TGCGCCAGCAGCTTGAAACAGGGGCCAGAGACCCAGTACTTC; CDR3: CASSLKQGPETQYF
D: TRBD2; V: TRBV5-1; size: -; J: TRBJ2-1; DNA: TGCGCCAGCAGCGACGGGACTAGCGGCAATGAGCAGTTCTTC; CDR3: CASSDGTSGNEQFF
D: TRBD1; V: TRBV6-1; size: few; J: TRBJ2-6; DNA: TGTGCCAACAGTGAAGGGACAGCTGGGGCCAACGTCCTGACTTTC; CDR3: CANSEGTAGANVLTF
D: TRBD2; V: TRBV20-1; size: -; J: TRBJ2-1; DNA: TGCAGCGCTAATAGCCCCTGGCGGGAGAACAACAATGAGCAGTTCTTC; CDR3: CSANSPWRENNNEQFF
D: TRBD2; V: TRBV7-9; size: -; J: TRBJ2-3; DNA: TGTGCCAGCAGCTTCTGGGCGGGAGAGGCAGATACGCAGTATTTT; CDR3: CASSFWAGEADTQYF
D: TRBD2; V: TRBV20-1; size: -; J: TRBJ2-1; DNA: TGCAGTGCAAAAATAGCGGGAGTTCGGAATGAGCAGTTCTTC; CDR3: CSAKIAGVRNEQFF
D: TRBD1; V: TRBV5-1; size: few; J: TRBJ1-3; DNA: TGCGCCAGCAGCGCCGGGACAGGCCGAAACACCATATATTTT; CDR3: CASSAGTGRNTIYF